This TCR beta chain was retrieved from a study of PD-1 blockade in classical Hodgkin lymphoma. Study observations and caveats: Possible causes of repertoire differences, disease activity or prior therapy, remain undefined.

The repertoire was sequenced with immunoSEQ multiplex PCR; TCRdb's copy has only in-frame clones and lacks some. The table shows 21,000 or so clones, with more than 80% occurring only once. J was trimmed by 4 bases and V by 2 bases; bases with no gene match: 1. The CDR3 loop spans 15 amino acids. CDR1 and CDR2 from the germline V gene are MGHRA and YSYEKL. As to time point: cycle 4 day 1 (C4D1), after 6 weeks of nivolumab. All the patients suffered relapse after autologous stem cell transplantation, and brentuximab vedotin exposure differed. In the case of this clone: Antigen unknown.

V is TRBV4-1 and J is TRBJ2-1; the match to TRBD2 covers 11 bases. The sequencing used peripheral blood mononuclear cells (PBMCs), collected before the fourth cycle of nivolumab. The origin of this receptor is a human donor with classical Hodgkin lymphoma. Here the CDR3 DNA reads TGCGCCAGCAGCCAAACTAGCGGGGGTTACAATGAGCAGTTCTTC. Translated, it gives CASSQTSGGYNEQFF.